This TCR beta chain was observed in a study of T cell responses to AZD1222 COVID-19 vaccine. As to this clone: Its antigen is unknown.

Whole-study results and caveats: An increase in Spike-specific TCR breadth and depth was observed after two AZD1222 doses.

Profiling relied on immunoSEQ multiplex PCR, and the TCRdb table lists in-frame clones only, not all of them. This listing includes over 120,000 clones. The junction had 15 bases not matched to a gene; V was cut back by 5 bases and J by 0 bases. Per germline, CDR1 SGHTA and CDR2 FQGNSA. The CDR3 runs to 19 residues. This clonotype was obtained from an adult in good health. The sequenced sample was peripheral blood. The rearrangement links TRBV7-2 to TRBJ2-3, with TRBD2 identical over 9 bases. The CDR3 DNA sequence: TGTGCCAGCAGCCTAGTGGCTAGCGGGGCTGTATTTAGCACAGATACGCAGTATTTT. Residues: CASSLVASGAVFSTDTQYF.